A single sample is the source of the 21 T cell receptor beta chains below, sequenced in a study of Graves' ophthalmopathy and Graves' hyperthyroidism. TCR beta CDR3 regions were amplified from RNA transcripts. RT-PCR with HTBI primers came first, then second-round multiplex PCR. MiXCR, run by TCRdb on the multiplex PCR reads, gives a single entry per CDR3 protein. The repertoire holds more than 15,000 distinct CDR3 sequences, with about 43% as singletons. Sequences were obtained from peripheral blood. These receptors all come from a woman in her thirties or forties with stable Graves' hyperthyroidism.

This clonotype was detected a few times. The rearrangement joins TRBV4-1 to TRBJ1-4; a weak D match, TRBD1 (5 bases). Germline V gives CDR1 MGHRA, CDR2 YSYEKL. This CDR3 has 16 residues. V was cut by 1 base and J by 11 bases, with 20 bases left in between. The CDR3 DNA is TGCGCCAGCAGCCAAGTCGCAGATCTTGTAAAGGGGAAACTGTTTTTT. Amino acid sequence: CASSQVADLVKGKLFF.

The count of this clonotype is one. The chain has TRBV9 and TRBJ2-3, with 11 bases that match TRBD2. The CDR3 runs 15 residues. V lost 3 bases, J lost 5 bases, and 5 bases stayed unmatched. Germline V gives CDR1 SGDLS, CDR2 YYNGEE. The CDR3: CASSETSGIRDTQYF. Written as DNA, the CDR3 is TGTGCCAGCAGCGAGACTAGCGGGATACGAGATACGCAGTATTTT.

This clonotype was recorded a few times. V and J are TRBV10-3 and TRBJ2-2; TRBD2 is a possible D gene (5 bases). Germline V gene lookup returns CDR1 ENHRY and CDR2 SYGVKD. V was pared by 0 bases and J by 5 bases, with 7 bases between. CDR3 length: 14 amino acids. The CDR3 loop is CAISESGKTGELFF. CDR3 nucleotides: TGTGCCATCAGTGAGTCCGGGAAGACCGGGGAGCTGTTTTTT.

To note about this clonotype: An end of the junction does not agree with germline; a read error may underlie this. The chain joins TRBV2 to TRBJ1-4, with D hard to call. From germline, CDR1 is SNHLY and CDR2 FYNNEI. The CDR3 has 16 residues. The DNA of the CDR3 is TGTGCCAGCAGAAGCCCCACTCGAGCAACTAATGAAAAACTGTTTTTC. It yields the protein CASRSPTRATNEKLFF.

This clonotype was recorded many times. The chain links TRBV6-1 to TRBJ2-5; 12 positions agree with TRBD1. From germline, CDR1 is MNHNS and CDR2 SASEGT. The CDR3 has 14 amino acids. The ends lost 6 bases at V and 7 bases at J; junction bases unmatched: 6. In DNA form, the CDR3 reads TGTGCCAGCAGGGGACAGGGGGCGGTCGGGACCCAGTACTTC. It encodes CASRGQGAVGTQYF.

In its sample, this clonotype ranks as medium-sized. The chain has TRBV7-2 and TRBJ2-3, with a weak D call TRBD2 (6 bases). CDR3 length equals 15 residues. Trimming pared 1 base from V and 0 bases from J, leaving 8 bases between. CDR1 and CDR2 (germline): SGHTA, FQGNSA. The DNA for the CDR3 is TGTGCCAGCAGCTTAGACGGGGGAAGCACAGATACGCAGTATTTT. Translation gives CASSLDGGSTDTQYF.

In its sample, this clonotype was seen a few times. The chain's CDR3 is CATSSPPLLAALPNEQFF. DNA for the CDR3: TGTGCCACCAGCTCTCCGCCCCTACTAGCGGCCCTACCCAATGAGCAGTTCTTC. The V call is TRBV15, the J call TRBJ2-1, with TRBD2 matching over 8 bases. V lost 5 bases and J lost 6; bases outside the gene matches: 18. Germline V CDR1 and CDR2: LNHNV, YYDKDF (reference sequence). The CDR3 extends over 18 amino acids.

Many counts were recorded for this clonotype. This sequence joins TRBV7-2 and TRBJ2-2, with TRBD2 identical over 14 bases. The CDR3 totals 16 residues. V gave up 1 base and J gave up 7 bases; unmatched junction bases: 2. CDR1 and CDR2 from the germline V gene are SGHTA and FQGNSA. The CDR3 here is CASSLGLAGGVGELFF. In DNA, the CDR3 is TGTGCCAGCAGCTTAGGACTAGCGGGAGGGGTCGGGGAGCTGTTTTTT. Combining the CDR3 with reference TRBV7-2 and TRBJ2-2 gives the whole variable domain GAGVSQSPSNKVTEKGKDVELRCDPISGHTALYWYRQSLGQGLEFLIYFQGNSAPDKSGLPSDRFSAERTGGSVSTLTIQRTQQEDSAVYLCASSLGLAGGVGELFFGEGSRLTVL.

CDR3 bases: TGTGCCAGCAGCACCACTAACGGGAGACGTAGTGAGCAGTTCTTC. Protein: CASSTTNGRRSEQFF. The chain carries TRBV9 and TRBJ2-1; possibly TRBD2 for D (6 bases). Germline-derived CDR1 and CDR2 are SGDLS and YYNGEE. CDR3 length equals 15 residues. V was trimmed by 4 bases and J by 9 bases, leaving 20 bases between them.

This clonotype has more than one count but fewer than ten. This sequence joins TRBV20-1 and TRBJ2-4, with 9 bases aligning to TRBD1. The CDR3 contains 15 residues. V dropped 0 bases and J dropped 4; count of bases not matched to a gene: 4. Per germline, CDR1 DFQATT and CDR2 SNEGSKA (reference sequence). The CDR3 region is CSARDGGQGKNIQYF. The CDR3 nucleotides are TGCAGTGCTAGAGATGGCGGACAGGGGAAAAACATTCAGTACTTC.

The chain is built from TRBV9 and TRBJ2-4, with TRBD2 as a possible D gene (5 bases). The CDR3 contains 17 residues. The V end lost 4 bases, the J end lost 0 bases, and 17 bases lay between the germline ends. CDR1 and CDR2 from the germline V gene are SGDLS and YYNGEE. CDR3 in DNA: TGTGCCAGCAGCTTGGCCCTAGCCGGAGTAGCCAAAAACATTCAGTACTTC. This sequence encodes CASSLALAGVAKNIQYF.

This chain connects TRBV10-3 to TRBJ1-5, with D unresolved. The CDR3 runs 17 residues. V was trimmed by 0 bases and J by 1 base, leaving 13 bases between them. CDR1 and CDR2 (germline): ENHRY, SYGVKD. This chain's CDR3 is CAISESNPTASNQPQHF. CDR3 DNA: TGTGCCATCAGTGAGTCGAATCCTACAGCAAGCAATCAGCCCCAGCATTTT.

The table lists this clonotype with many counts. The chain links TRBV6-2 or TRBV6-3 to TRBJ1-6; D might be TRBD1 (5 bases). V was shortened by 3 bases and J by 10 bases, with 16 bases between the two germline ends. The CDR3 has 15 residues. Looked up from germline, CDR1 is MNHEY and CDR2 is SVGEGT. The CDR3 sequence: CASSYERRWDSPLHF. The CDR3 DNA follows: TGTGCCAGCAGTTATGAAAGGAGATGGGACTCACCCCTCCACTTT.

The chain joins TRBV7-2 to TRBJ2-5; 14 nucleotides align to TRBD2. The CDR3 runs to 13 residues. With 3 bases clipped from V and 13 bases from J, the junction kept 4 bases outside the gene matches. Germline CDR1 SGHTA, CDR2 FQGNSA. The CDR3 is CASSFGTSGSAYF. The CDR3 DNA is TGTGCCAGCAGCTTTGGGACTAGCGGGAGCGCGTACTTC.

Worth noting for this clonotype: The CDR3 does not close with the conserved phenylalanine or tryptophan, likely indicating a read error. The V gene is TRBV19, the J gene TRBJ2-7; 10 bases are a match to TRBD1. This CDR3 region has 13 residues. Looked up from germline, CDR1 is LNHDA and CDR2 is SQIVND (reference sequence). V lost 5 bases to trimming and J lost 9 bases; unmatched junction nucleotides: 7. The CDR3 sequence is CASSQGTGDGQYL. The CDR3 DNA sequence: TGTGCCAGTAGTCAGGGGACAGGGGACGGGCAGTACTTG.

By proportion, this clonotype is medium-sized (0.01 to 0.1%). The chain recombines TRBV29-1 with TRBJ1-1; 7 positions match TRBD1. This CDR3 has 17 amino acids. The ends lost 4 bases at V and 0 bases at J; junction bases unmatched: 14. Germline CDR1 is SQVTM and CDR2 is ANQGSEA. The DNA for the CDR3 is TGCAGCGTTGTGATGGTGGGGACAGTCATCATGAACACTGAAGCTTTCTTT. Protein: CSVVMVGTVIMNTEAFF.

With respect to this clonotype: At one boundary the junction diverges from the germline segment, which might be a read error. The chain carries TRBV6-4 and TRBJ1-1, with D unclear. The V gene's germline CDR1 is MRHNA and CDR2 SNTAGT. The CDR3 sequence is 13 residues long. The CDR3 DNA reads TGTGCCAGCAGTGCGGGTTTGAACGCTGAAGCTTTCTTT. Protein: CASSAGLNAEAFF.

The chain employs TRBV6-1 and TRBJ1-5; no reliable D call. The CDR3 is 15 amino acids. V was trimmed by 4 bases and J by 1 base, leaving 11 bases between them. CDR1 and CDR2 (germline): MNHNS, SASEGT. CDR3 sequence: CASSVLQKSNQPQHF. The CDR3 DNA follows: TGTGCCAGCAGTGTCCTACAGAAAAGCAATCAGCCCCAGCATTTT.

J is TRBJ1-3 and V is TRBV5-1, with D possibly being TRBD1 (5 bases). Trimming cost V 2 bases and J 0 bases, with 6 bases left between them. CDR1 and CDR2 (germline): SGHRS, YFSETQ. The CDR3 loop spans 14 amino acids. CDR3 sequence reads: CASSFGGSGNTIYF. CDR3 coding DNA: TGCGCCAGCAGCTTCGGGGGCTCTGGAAACACCATATATTTT.

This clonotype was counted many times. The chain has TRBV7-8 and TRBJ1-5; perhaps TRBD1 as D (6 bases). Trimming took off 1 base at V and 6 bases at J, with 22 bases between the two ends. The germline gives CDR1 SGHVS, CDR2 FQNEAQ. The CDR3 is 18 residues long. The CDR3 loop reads CASSLGTGWGLGSQPQHF. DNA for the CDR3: TGTGCCAGCAGCTTAGGAACAGGCTGGGGGCTGGGGAGTCAGCCCCAGCATTTT.

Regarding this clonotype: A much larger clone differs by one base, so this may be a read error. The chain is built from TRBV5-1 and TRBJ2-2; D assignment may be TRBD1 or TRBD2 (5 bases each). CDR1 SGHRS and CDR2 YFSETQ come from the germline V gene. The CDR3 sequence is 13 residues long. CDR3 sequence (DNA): TGCGCCAGCAGCTCCAGGGTGACCGGGGAGCCGTTTTTT. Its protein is CASSSRVTGEPFF.